What follows is one T cell receptor (beta chain) and its context. What it binds is not known. This sample was taken from a study of cytomegalovirus exposure and HLA in healthy donors. Points from the study as a whole: Specificity for CMV antigens was confirmed in vitro for three of the CMV-associated chains.

It was with 60 Vbeta and 13 Jbeta primers that the PCR ran. The method was immunoSEQ multiplex PCR; TCRdb's version includes in-frame clones alone and lacks a portion of them. The sample gives roughly 150,000 clones, 60% to 80% of which show up once; more than 1.4% is in the top ten. This clonotype was obtained from a male donor in good health and CMV-seronegative. The sequencing sample was made of PBMCs.

The CDR3 here is CASGPLPGGHQPQHF. DNA for the CDR3: TGTGCCAGCGGGCCCTTGCCAGGGGGCCATCAGCCCCAGCATTTT. V usage is TRBV7-2 and J usage is TRBJ1-5, with 8 positions matching TRBD1. The ends lost 8 bases at V and 5 bases at J; junction bases unmatched: 11. The CDR3 runs to 15 residues. The germline CDR1 and CDR2 sequences are SGHTA and FQGNSA.